This is a list of T cell receptor beta chains from one sample in a study of shared clonotypes between healthy human individuals. The assay was immunoSEQ multiplex PCR, and TCRdb's table has in-frame clones only and misses some. The top ten hold more than 0.85% of the sample, which has about 1.1 million clones, around 77% seen once. What was sequenced was memory CD4+ T cells from PBMCs. The receptor source for this set is a man aged 18 to 29 in good health. Some clones in this sample may be carry-over from other donors' samples. CDR3s include the opening cysteine and the closing phenylalanine or tryptophan. D genes are given only for firm matches. The listing skips clone size in some rows; elsewhere it reads once, few, many or a size class.

d_call	v_call	j_call	clone_size	cdr3_nt	cdr3_aa
-	TRBV7-2	TRBJ2-7	-	TGTGCCAGCAGCCGCCTGAGTCAGGGTGACGAGCAGTACTTC	CASSRLSQGDEQYF
-	TRBV18	TRBJ1-2	-	TGTGCCAGCTCACCGGGGGAGGGCACTAACTATGGCTACACCTTC	CASSPGEGTNYGYTF
-	TRBV9	TRBJ2-4	-	TGTGCCAGCAGCGTTGACGCTTGGGGCAAAAACATTCAGTACTTC	CASSVDAWGKNIQYF
-	TRBV5-1	TRBJ2-2	-	TGCGCCAGCAGCTTGGGACTTCTGGGGGGCACCGGGGAGCTGTTTTTT	CASSLGLLGGTGELFF
TRBD2	TRBV30	TRBJ2-3	-	TGTGCCTGGAGTGGCTTAGCGGGAGGGAGGGATACGCAGTATTTT	CAWSGLAGGRDTQYF
TRBD2	TRBV7-2	TRBJ2-7	-	TGTGCCAGCAACCTAGCGGGAGGATCCGAGCAGTACTTC	CASNLAGGSEQYF
-	TRBV10-3	TRBJ2-3	-	TGTGCCACTACTCAGCCAGGGTGGACAGATACGCAGTATTTT	CATTQPGWTDTQYF
-	TRBV28	TRBJ2-7	-	TGTGCCAGCAGTTTAAACGAGCAGTACTTC	CASSLNEQYF
-	TRBV27	TRBJ1-6	-	TGTGCCAGCAGTCAACCGCGGACCGCGAACTATAATTCACCCCTCCACTTT	CASSQPRTANYNSPLHF
-	TRBV6-1	TRBJ2-7	-	TGTGCCAGCGTGCGGGGACTGAGCTCCTACGAGCAGTACTTC	CASVRGLSSYEQYF
-	TRBV7-3	TRBJ1-2	few	TGTGCCAGCAGCCGGACCACTAAGAGTTATGGCTACACCTTC	CASSRTTKSYGYTF
-	TRBV7-2	TRBJ2-7	-	TGTGCCAGCAGCTTAAAAGCCGACCCCGCTTCCTACGAGCAGTACTTC	CASSLKADPASYEQYF
-	TRBV20-1	TRBJ2-1	few	TGCAGTGGAACGTCCTACAATGAGCAGTTCTTC	CSGTSYNEQFF
-	TRBV5-1	TRBJ2-5	-	TGCGCCAGCAGCTTGTCACGGGGTGAAGAGACCCAGTACTTC	CASSLSRGEETQYF
-	TRBV27	TRBJ2-3	-	TGTGCCAGCAGTTTATCGGTTAGCACAGATACGCAGTGTTTT	CASSLSVSTDTQCF
TRBD1	TRBV6-4	TRBJ1-2	-	TGTGCCAGCAGTGCAGAGACAGGGGTAAACTATGGCTACACCTTC	CASSAETGVNYGYTF
-	TRBV7-9	TRBJ2-3	-	TGTGCCAGCAGCTCTTCCGGGACAGATACGCAGTATTTT	CASSSSGTDTQYF
TRBD2	TRBV11-2	TRBJ2-3	-	TGTGCCAGCAGCTTAGTGGTGGGGGGGAGAGGTACAGATACGCAGTATTTT	CASSLVVGGRGTDTQYF
TRBD1	TRBV6-1	TRBJ1-1	-	TGTGCCAGCGGGGGACAGATGAGAACTGAAGCTCTCTTT	CASGGQMRTEALF
-	TRBV4-1	TRBJ1-4	few	TGCGCCAGCAGCCAAGCTTCGGAGTTTCAGGGAGAAAAACTGTTTTTT	CASSQASEFQGEKLFF
-	TRBV6-1	TRBJ1-1	few	TGTGCCAGCAGTGATACTGAAGCTTTCTTT	CASSDTEAFF
-	TRBV28	TRBJ1-2	-	TGTGCCAGCAGGAAACAGAGACCCAACTATGGCTACACCTTC	CASRKQRPNYGYTF
TRBD2	TRBV29-1	TRBJ2-1	few	TGCAGCGTGGAAGGGTTAGCGGGAGGTGAGCAGTTCTTC	CSVEGLAGGEQFF
-	TRBV5-5	TRBJ2-7	-	TGTGCCAGCAGCGGTCAACCGGACAGTTTCTACGAGCAGTACTTC	CASSGQPDSFYEQYF
-	TRBV28	TRBJ1-2	-	TGTGCCAGCAGTTTATTAGCGGGACTCTACGGGGGCTACACCTTC	CASSLLAGLYGGYTF
-	TRBV6-5	TRBJ2-3	-	TGTGCCAGCAGTTCCCGCGTGAGCCCGGAAGGCGATACGCAGTATTTT	CASSSRVSPEGDTQYF
-	TRBV28	TRBJ1-4	few	TGTGCCAGCAGGATACAGGGATCGGGTGAAAAACTGTTTTTT	CASRIQGSGEKLFF
-	TRBV2	TRBJ2-1	-	TGTGCCAGCAGTGAAGGGGCGGGTGAGCAGTTCTTC	CASSEGAGEQFF
TRBD1	TRBV5-4	TRBJ2-5	-	TGTGCCAGCAGCCGGACAGGGAACCAAGAGACCCAGTACTTC	CASSRTGNQETQYF
-	TRBV7-3	TRBJ2-7	-	TGTGCCAGCAGCTTAACGCCAGCGGCCTACGAGCAGTACTTC	CASSLTPAAYEQYF
-	TRBV18	TRBJ2-5	-	TGTGCCAGCTCACCAAACCGACAAGAGACCCAGTACTTC	CASSPNRQETQYF
-	TRBV29-1	TRBJ1-4	-	TGCAGCGCCCTGTCTGAAAAACTGTTTTTT	CSALSEKLFF
-	TRBV7-2	TRBJ2-7	few	TGTGCCAGCAGCGAACAACTAGACACAGAGCAGTACTTC	CASSEQLDTEQYF
-	TRBV11-3	TRBJ2-5	-	TGTGCCAGCAGTCCGGGGCCCGGGGAGACCCAGTACTTC	CASSPGPGETQYF
-	TRBV5-1	TRBJ1-1	-	TGCGCCAGCAGCCCCCCGGCGGAGCCCCCTGAAGCTTTCTTT	CASSPPAEPPEAFF
-	TRBV6-5	TRBJ2-7	-	TGTGCCAGCAGTAAACAAAGGAATCCCTACGAGCAGTACTTC	CASSKQRNPYEQYF
-	TRBV27	TRBJ1-4	few	TGTGCCAGCAGCCCTCGGGGCCCTAGAGAAAAACTGTTTTTT	CASSPRGPREKLFF
-	TRBV28	TRBJ2-1	-	TGTGCCAGCAGTTCCCGAAGGGGGGGGGTCTTCAATGAGCAGTTCTTC	CASSSRRGGVFNEQFF
TRBD1	TRBV18	TRBJ1-2	once	TGTGCCAGCTCACCAATGACAGGGGTGATAGAGTACACCTTC	CASSPMTGVIEYTF
TRBD2	TRBV27	TRBJ2-7	few	TGTGCCAGCAGTTTGGCCGCGGGAGTATGGTACTTC	CASSLAAGVWYF
-	TRBV28	TRBJ1-2	few	TGTGCCAGCAGCCTACTTAAGGCCCAGGGGGGCTACACCTTC	CASSLLKAQGGYTF
-	TRBV2	TRBJ2-3	once	TGTGCCAGCAGTGCCTACTTGGCCACTAGCACAGATACGCAGTATTTT	CASSAYLATSTDTQYF
TRBD2	TRBV10-3	TRBJ2-7	-	TGTGCCATCACCCGCGGGAGCGCCTACGAGCAGTACTTC	CAITRGSAYEQYF
-	TRBV6-5	TRBJ2-7	-	TGTGCCAGCAGTTACGTTCAGGGTGCCTCCTACGAGCAGTACTTC	CASSYVQGASYEQYF
-	TRBV2	TRBJ1-1	-	TGTGCCAGCAGTGAAGACAGGCCGGAAGCTTTCTTT	CASSEDRPEAFF
-	TRBV7-2	TRBJ1-2	few	TGTGCCAGCAGCCCTCCGGGACCGGGCTACACCTTC	CASSPPGPGYTF
-	TRBV11-2	TRBJ2-5	once	TGTGCCAGCAGCAACTCGGAGACCCAGTACTTC	CASSNSETQYF